Listed below are T cell receptor beta chains from one sample, sequenced in a study of blood T cell repertoires in COVID-19. TCRdb's table, derived via immunoSEQ multiplex PCR, lists solely in-frame clones and lacks some. The table includes tens of thousands of clones, about 80% detected once. Sample: peripheral blood. The receptors were gathered from a woman aged 70 to 79 with acute or convalescent COVID-19. CDR3s leave out the opening cysteine and the closing phenylalanine or tryptophan. Each record gives: V gene, CDR3 length, J gene, CDR3 protein.

v_gene: TRBV7-3
len: 12
j_gene: TRBJ2-1
CDR3aa: ASSSDNSYNEQF

v_gene: TRBV6-2/TRBV6-3
len: 14
j_gene: TRBJ2-7
CDR3aa: ASSYSRDRVGYEQY

v_gene: TRBV7-3
len: 13
j_gene: TRBJ2-7
CDR3aa: ASSRSAGGFHEQY

v_gene: TRBV4-1
len: 14
j_gene: TRBJ1-4
CDR3aa: ASSQVSAGGNEKLF

v_gene: TRBV3-1/TRBV3-2
len: 12
j_gene: TRBJ1-2
CDR3aa: ASSHSEGLYGYT

v_gene: TRBV7-6
len: 16
j_gene: TRBJ2-3
CDR3aa: ASSSRAHGAGVSDTQY

v_gene: TRBV19
len: 15
j_gene: TRBJ2-1
CDR3aa: ASSIDGTGSSYNEQF

v_gene: TRBV5-1
len: 13
j_gene: TRBJ2-1
CDR3aa: ASSLSSGGNNEQF

v_gene: TRBV25-1
len: 12
j_gene: TRBJ1-2
CDR3aa: ASSDRRANYGYT

v_gene: TRBV7-3
len: 15
j_gene: TRBJ1-5
CDR3aa: ASSPSWGRVGNQPQH

v_gene: TRBV6-5
len: 13
j_gene: TRBJ2-7
CDR3aa: ASRQNPGITYEQY

v_gene: TRBV6-5
len: 12
j_gene: TRBJ2-7
CDR3aa: ASSPGTGARSAY

v_gene: TRBV12-5
len: 12
j_gene: TRBJ1-6
CDR3aa: ASGRDSHRAPLH

v_gene: TRBV6-5
len: 12
j_gene: TRBJ2-1
CDR3aa: ASSSGTYYNEQF

v_gene: TRBV7-3
len: 15
j_gene: TRBJ2-5
CDR3aa: ASSLRSTRGRRETQY

v_gene: TRBV9
len: 14
j_gene: TRBJ2-1
CDR3aa: ASSVRGKGGGNEQF

v_gene: TRBV7-2
len: 12
j_gene: TRBJ1-3
CDR3aa: ASRPTASGNTIY

v_gene: TRBV11-1
len: 12
j_gene: TRBJ2-7
CDR3aa: ASSFSSLVGEQY

v_gene: TRBV28
len: 14
j_gene: TRBJ2-1
CDR3aa: ASRLLAGANYNEQF

v_gene: TRBV14
len: 12
j_gene: TRBJ1-2
CDR3aa: ASSQDMRSYGYT

v_gene: TRBV11-3
len: 13
j_gene: TRBJ2-1
CDR3aa: ASSKRGGVVNEQF

v_gene: TRBV7-3
len: 15
j_gene: TRBJ1-2
CDR3aa: ASSLTIGGPEESGYT

v_gene: TRBV24-1
len: 14
j_gene: TRBJ2-1
CDR3aa: ATSDLTGRGSNEQF